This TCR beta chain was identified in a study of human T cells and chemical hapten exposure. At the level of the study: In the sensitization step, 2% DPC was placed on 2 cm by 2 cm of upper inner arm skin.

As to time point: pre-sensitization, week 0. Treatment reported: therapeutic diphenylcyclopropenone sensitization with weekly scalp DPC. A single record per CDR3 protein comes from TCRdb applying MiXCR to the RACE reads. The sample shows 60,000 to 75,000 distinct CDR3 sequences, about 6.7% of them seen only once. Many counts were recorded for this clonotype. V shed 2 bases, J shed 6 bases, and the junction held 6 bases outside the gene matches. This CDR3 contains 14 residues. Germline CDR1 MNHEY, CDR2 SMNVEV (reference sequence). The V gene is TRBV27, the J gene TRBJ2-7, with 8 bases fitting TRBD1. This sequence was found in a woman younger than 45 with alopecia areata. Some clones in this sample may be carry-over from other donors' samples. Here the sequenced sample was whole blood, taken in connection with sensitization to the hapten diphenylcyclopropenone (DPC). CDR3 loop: CASSLNRGDFEQYF. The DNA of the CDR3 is TGTGCCAGCAGTTTAAACAGGGGGGACTTCGAGCAGTACTTC.